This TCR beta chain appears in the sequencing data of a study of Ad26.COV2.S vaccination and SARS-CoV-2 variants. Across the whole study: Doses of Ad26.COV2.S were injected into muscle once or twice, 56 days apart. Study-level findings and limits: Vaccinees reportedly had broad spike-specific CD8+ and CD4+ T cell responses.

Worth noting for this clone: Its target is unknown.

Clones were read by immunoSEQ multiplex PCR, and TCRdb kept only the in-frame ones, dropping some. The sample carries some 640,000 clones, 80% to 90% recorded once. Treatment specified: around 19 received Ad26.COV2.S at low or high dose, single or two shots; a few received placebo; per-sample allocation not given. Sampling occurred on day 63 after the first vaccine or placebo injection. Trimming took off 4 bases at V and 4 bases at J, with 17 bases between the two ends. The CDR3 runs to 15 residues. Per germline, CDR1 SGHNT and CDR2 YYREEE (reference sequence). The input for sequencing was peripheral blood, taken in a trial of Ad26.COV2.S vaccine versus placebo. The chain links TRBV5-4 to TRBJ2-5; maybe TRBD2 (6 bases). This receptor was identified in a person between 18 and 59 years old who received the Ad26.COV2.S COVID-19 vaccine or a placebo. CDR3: CASSPPEGQGETQYF. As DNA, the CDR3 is TGTGCCAGCAGCCCGCCGGAGGGCCAAGGAGAGACCCAGTACTTC.